The 8 T cell receptor beta chains reported below all come from one sample, sequenced in a study of blood T cell repertoires in COVID-19. TCRdb's table, derived via immunoSEQ multiplex PCR, lists solely in-frame clones and lacks some. The sample yields some 150,000 clones, 76% seen once. The sample consisted of peripheral blood. All receptors derive from a woman older than 75 with active or convalescent COVID-19.

J is TRBJ2-3 and V is TRBV3-1 (or the pseudogene TRBV3-2), with 7 bases matching TRBD2. The CDR3 runs to 15 residues. CDR1 and CDR2 (germline): LGHDT, YNNKEL (reference sequence). V lost 4 bases, J lost 1 base, and 5 bases stayed unmatched. CDR3 region: CASSPFGGGTDTQYF. CDR3 nucleotide sequence: TGTGCCAGCAGCCCGTTTGGGGGGGGCACAGATACGCAGTATTTT.

V usage is TRBV30 and J usage is TRBJ1-2; a possible D gene is TRBD1 (6 bases). The CDR3 covers 13 residues. CDR1 GTSNPN and CDR2 SVGIG come from the germline V gene (reference sequence). The V and J ends lost 0 bases and 6 bases respectively, with 11 bases between them. The chain's CDR3 is CAWSVQGFHGYTF. CDR3 DNA sequence: TGTGCCTGGAGTGTACAGGGCTTCCATGGCTACACCTTC.

The chain has TRBV14 and TRBJ2-1; TRBD2 might be the D (6 bases). Germline CDR1 SGHDN, CDR2 FVKESK. This CDR3 is 16 amino acids long. Deletions cut 4 bases from V and 6 bases from J, with 19 bases between. This CDR3 reads CASSLGTRRRPNEQFF. CDR3 DNA sequence: TGTGCCAGCAGCCTCGGGACTCGCCGTCGTCCCAATGAGCAGTTCTTC.

The chain uses TRBV28 and TRBJ1-2, with D maybe TRBD1 (6 bases). CDR3 length: 15 amino acids. Deletions cut 7 bases from V and 5 bases from J, with 20 bases between. Germline CDR1 MDHEN, CDR2 SYDVKM. The CDR3: CASKLTSPGQYGYTF. The CDR3 region has the DNA TGTGCCAGCAAACTAACTTCGCCCGGACAGTATGGCTACACCTTC.

The chain recombines TRBV4-2 with TRBJ2-1, with 9 bases lining up with TRBD1. Germline V gene lookup returns CDR1 LGHNA and CDR2 YNFKEQ. The CDR3 consists of 13 residues. J gave up 8 bases and V 5 bases, and 4 bases lay outside the gene matches. The CDR3, as DNA: TGTGCCAGCAGCGGGCGGACAGGGGATGAGCAGTTCTTC. This gives the protein CASSGRTGDEQFF.

V gene TRBV7-2 combines with J gene TRBJ1-1, with 11 nucleotides matching TRBD1. The CDR3 runs 16 residues. The V gene's germline CDR1 is SGHTA and CDR2 FQGNSA. J lost 4 bases, V lost 5 bases, and 9 bases had no gene match. CDR3 nucleotide sequence: TGTGCCAGCAGCCCCGGACAGGGGGCGGGGGGCACTGAAGCTTTCTTT. It is translated as CASSPGQGAGGTEAFF.

This chain links TRBV7-9 with TRBJ1-2; D is possibly TRBD1 (5 bases). V dropped 5 bases and J dropped 0 bases, with 16 bases sitting between them. Germline values: CDR1 SEHNR, CDR2 FQNEAQ (reference sequence). The CDR3 is 16 residues long. CDR3 protein: CASSTPTGGTNYGYTF. The CDR3 DNA sequence: TGTGCCAGCAGCACACCCACGGGGGGGACTAACTATGGCTACACCTTC.

The rearrangement links TRBV10-3 to TRBJ2-3; 9 bases are shared with TRBD1. Germline-derived CDR1 and CDR2 are ENHRY and SYGVKD. V dropped 0 bases and J dropped 0; count of bases not matched to a gene: 1. This CDR3 is 16 amino acids long. The CDR3 loop is CAISESGQGSTDTQYF. CDR3 coding DNA: TGTGCCATCAGTGAGTCGGGACAGGGCAGCACAGATACGCAGTATTTT.